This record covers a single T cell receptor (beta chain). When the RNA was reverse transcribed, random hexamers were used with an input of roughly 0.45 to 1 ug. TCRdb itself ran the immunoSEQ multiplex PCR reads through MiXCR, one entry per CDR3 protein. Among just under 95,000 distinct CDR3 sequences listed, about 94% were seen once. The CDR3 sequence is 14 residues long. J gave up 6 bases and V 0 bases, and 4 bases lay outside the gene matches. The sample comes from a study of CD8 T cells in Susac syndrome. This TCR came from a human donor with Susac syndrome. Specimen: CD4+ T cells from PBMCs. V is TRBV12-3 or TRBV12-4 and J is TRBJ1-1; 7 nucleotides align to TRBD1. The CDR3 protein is CASSLAMTGSEAFF. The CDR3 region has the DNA TGTGCCAGCAGTTTAGCTATGACAGGGTCTGAAGCTTTCTTT.